This T cell receptor beta chain was sequenced in a study of CD8 T cells in ankylosing spondylitis. General study points: Several of the motif variants were reported before in synovial fluid and blood from reactive arthritis. Blood from ankylosing spondylitis patients appeared to carry a characteristic roughly 8-variant TCR beta motif.

5'-RACE, quantitative and with molecular barcodes, yielded the TCR beta libraries. TCRdb re-analysed the 5' RACE reads in MiXCR, keeping a single row per CDR3 protein. In the table there are 250,000 or so distinct CDR3 sequences, about a sixth of which are singletons. This clonotype was seen a few times. The antigen remains undetermined. The sequenced sample consisted of blood, either unsorted or a sorted T cell fraction (not recorded which). The receptor comes from a male donor with ankylosing spondylitis or in good health (not recorded which).

CDR3 in amino acids: CAISESEDSTYEQYF. Here the CDR3 DNA reads TGTGCCATCAGTGAGTCTGAAGACAGTACCTACGAGCAGTACTTC. The chain is built from TRBV10-3 and TRBJ2-7, with D possibly matching TRBD1 (5 bases). Germline CDR1 and CDR2: ENHRY and SYGVKD. Trimming stripped 0 bases from V and 2 bases from J, with 11 bases between. This CDR3 spans 15 amino acids.